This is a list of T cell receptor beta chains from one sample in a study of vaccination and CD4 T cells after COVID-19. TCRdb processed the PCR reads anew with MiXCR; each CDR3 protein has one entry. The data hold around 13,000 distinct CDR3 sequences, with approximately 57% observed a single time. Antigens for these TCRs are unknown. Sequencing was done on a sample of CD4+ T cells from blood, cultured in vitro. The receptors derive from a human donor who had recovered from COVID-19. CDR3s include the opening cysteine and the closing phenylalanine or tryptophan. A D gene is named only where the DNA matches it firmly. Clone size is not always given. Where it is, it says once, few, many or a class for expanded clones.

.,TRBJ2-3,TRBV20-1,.,CSARDSGRAGTDTQYF,.
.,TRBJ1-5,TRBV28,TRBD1,CASSFSRAGGQPQHF,TGTGCCAGCAGTTTTTCCCGGGCAGGGGGCCAGCCCCAGCATTTT
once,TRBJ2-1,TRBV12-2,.,CASRSLTLAEIYNEQFF,TGTGCAAGTCGCTCCCTTACCCTGGCGGAAATCTACAATGAGCAGTTCTTC
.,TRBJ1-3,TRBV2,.,CASSAWRDNSGNTIYF,TGTGCCAGCAGTGCGTGGCGCGACAACTCTGGAAACACCATATATTTT
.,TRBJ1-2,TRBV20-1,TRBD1,CSAYVSGQGEYGYTF,TGCAGTGCTTACGTCTCGGGACAGGGGGAATATGGCTACACCTTC
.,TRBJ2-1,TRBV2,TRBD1,CASSSDRGSYNEQFF,TGTGCCAGCAGTTCAGACAGGGGTTCCTACAATGAGCAGTTCTTC
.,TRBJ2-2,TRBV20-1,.,CSASPSSTGELFF,TGCAGTGCTAGCCCTAGCAGCACCGGGGAGCTGTTTTTT
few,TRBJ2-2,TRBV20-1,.,CSARMGGRELFF,TGCAGTGCTAGAATGGGAGGCCGGGAGCTGTTTTTT
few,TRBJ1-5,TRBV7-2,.,CASSLRGQPQHF,TGTGCCAGCAGCTTAAGAGGGCAGCCCCAGCATTTT
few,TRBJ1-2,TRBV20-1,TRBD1,CSARTQGTGGVGYTF,TGCAGTGCTAGAACCCAAGGGACAGGGGGCGTCGGCTACACCTTC
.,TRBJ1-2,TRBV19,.,CASKNGMGYTF,TGTGCCAGTAAAAACGGAATGGGCTACACCTTC
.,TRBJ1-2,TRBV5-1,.,CASSLEPDSGYGYTF,TGCGCCAGCAGCTTGGAACCCGACAGTGGCTATGGCTACACCTTC
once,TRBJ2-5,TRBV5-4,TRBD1,CASSLGGQGRETQYF,TGTGCCAGCAGCCTTGGGGGACAGGGGAGGGAGACCCAGTACTTC
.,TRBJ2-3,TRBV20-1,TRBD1,CSAMDRGYTDTQYF,TGCAGTGCTATGGACAGGGGGTACACAGATACGCAGTATTTT
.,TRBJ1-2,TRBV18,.,CASSPGQNYGYTF,TGTGCCAGCTCACCCGGGCAGAACTATGGCTACACCTTC
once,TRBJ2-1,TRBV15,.,CATSSRDPSGNEQFF,TGTGCCACCAGCAGTCGGGACCCCTCGGGGAATGAGCAGTTCTTC
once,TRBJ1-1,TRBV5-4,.,CASSSPGRVAEAFF,TGTGCCAGCAGCTCCCCGGGGAGGGTCGCTGAAGCTTTCTTT
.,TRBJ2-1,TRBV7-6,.,CASSLEGAGRTYNEQFF,TGTGCCAGCAGCTTAGAAGGCGCGGGACGGACCTACAATGAGCAGTTCTTC
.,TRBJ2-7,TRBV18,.,CASSPSAYEQYF,TGTGCCAGCTCACCATCCGCCTACGAGCAGTACTTC
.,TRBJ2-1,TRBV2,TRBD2,CASRGGTSGYNEQFF,TGTGCCAGCAGGGGAGGGACTAGCGGATACAATGAGCAGTTCTTC
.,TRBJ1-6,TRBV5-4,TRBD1,CASSLGQGLNSPLHF,TGTGCCAGCAGCTTGGGACAGGGGTTAAACTCACCCCTCCACTTT
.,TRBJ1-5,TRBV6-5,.,CASSLGQNNQPQHF,TGTGCCAGCAGTTTAGGACAGAACAATCAGCCCCAGCATTTT
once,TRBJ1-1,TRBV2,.,CASSEGGNEAFF,TGTGCCAGCAGTGAGGGGGGAAATGAAGCTTTCTTT
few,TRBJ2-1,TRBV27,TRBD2,CASSSYGLAGGYEQFF,TGTGCCAGCAGTTCCTATGGACTAGCGGGAGGCTATGAGCAGTTCTTC
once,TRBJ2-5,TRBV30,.,CAWSVQETQYF,TGTGCCTGGAGTGTACAGGAGACCCAGTACTTC
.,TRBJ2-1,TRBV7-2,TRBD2,CASSPLTSGSDYNEQFF,TGTGCCAGCAGCCCACTAACTAGCGGGAGCGACTACAATGAGCAGTTCTTC
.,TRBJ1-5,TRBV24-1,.,CATSAGAGQPQHF,TGTGCCACCAGTGCAGGGGCGGGTCAGCCCCAGCATTTT
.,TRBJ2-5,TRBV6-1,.,CASSVRWETQYF,TGTGCCAGCAGCGTCCGGTGGGAGACCCAGTACTTC
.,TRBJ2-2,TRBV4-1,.,CASSLGRSNANTGELFF,TGCGCCAGCAGCCTTGGACGGAGCAACGCGAACACCGGGGAGCTGTTTTTT
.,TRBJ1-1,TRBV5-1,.,CASRYTENTEAFF,TGCGCCAGCAGATATACAGAGAACACTGAAGCTTTCTTT
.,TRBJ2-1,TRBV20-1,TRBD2,CSVIAGASYNEQFF,TGCAGTGTAATAGCGGGAGCTTCTTACAATGAGCAGTTCTTC
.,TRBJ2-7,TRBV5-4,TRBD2,CASSSRSGRAKTEQYF,TGTGCCAGCAGCTCCCGCAGCGGGAGGGCCAAGACCGAGCAGTACTTC
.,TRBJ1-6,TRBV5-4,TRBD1,CASSSGTGDNSPLHF,TGTGCCAGCAGCTCGGGGACAGGGGATAATTCACCCCTCCACTTT
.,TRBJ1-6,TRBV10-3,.,CAISESVRSSYNSPLHF,TGTGCCATCAGTGAGTCGGTCAGGAGCTCCTATAATTCACCCCTCCACTTT
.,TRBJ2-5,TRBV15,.,CAASRDLQRAETQYF,TGTGCCGCCAGCAGAGATCTCCAAAGGGCTGAGACCCAGTACTTC
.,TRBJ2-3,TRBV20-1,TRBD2,CSATPLVSGRRKDTQYF,TGCAGTGCTACGCCCCTCGTTAGCGGGAGGAGAAAGGATACGCAGTATTTT
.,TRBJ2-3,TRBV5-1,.,CASSFLGTSTDTQYF,TGCGCCAGCAGCTTTCTGGGTACGAGCACAGATACGCAGTATTTT
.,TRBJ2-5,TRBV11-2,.,CASTPRRETQYF,TGTGCCAGCACCCCCCGGAGGGAGACCCAGTACTTC
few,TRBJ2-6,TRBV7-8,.,CASSVPGLDFSGANVLTF,TGTGCCAGCAGCGTCCCGGGGCTGGATTTCTCTGGGGCCAACGTCCTGACTTTC
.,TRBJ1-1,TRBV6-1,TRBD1,CASEDRGALAFF,TGTGCCAGCGAGGACAGGGGCGCTCTGGCTTTCTTT
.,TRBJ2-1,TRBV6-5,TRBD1,CASSYSGTGGYEQFF,TGTGCCAGCAGTTACTCCGGGACAGGGGGGTATGAGCAGTTCTTC
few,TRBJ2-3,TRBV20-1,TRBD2,CSARGTSLKRISTDTQYF,TGCAGTGCTAGAGGGACTAGTTTGAAGAGAATATCGACAGATACGCAGTATTTT
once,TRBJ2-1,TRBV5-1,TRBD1,CASYRGSTYNEQFF,TGCGCCAGTTACAGGGGTTCGACCTACAATGAGCAGTTCTTC
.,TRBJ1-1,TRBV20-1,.,CSAVGLNTEAFF,TGCAGTGCTGTAGGCTTGAACACTGAAGCTTTCTTT
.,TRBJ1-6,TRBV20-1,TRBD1,CSAKTGQLNSPLHF,TGCAGTGCTAAGACAGGGCAGCTGAACTCACCCCTCCACTTT
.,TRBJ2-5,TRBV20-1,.,CSASGTLLETQYF,TGCAGTGCTAGTGGGACCTTGTTGGAGACCCAGTACTTC
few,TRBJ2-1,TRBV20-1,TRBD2,CSARRISGDYNEQFF,TGCAGTGCTAGGCGAATTAGCGGGGATTACAATGAGCAGTTCTTC
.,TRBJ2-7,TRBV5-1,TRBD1,CASRAGQGYEQYF,TGCGCCAGCAGGGCGGGACAGGGCTACGAGCAGTACTTC
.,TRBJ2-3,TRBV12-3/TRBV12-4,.,CASSPVGGGLDTQYF,TGTGCCAGCAGTCCCGTGGGGGGAGGTTTAGATACGCAGTATTTT
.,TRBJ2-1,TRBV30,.,CAWSVAVVNEQFF,TGTGCCTGGAGTGTAGCTGTGGTGAATGAGCAGTTCTTC
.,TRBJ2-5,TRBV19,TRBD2,CASSIGFSGRGQETQYF,TGTGCCAGTAGTATTGGGTTTAGCGGGAGAGGTCAGGAGACCCAGTACTTC